The rows below give T cell receptor beta chains drawn from one sample of a study of shared clonotypes between healthy human individuals. The assay was immunoSEQ multiplex PCR, and TCRdb's table has in-frame clones only and misses some. In the table there are roughly 2,300,000 clones, 80% to 95% of which are singletons. Sequenced input: naive CD4+ T cells from PBMCs. All receptors derive from a man between 18 and 35 years old in good health. Some clones in this sample may be carry-over from other donors' samples. The CDR3 runs from the conserved cysteine through the conserved F or W. D genes are given only for firm matches. Only part of the rows carry a size: once, few, many, or a class if the clone is expanded.

>TRBV5-1|-|TRBJ2-1|-
CASSLGFAGRYNEQFF
TGCGCCAGCAGCTTGGGGTTCGCGGGAAGGTACAATGAGCAGTTCTTC
>TRBV2|-|TRBJ1-4|TRBD1
CASSEAGTGTGGEKLFF
TGTGCCAGCAGTGAAGCCGGGACCGGGACAGGGGGGGAAAAACTGTTTTTT
>TRBV11-3|-|TRBJ2-2|-
CASSLGQYTGELFF
TGTGCCAGCAGCTTAGGCCAATACACCGGGGAGCTGTTTTTT
>TRBV5-4|-|TRBJ2-5|TRBD2
CASSSGLAEVETQYF
TGTGCCAGCAGTTCGGGACTAGCGGAGGTGGAGACCCAGTACTTC
>TRBV9|-|TRBJ2-2|-
CASSVGGVSQLFF
TGTGCCAGCAGCGTAGGGGGGGTTTCCCAGCTGTTTTTT
>TRBV27|-|TRBJ2-1|-
CASSPTWGGEQFF
TGTGCCAGCAGTCCCACGTGGGGAGGTGAGCAGTTCTTC
>TRBV29-1|-|TRBJ2-7|-
CSAGTDGNYEQYF
TGCAGCGCCGGGACGGATGGAAACTACGAGCAGTACTTC
>TRBV7-2|-|TRBJ2-7|-
CASSLVGTQSHEQYF
TGTGCCAGCAGCTTAGTCGGGACACAGAGCCACGAGCAGTACTTC
>TRBV7-3|-|TRBJ1-1|-
CASSSGTVNGRTEAFF
TGTGCCAGCAGCTCCGGGACGGTCAACGGGCGGACTGAAGCTTTCTTT
>TRBV5-1|-|TRBJ1-5|-
CASSLAGKGNQPQHF
TGCGCCAGCAGCTTGGCCGGTAAGGGCAATCAGCCCCAGCATTTT
>TRBV7-3|-|TRBJ2-3|TRBD1
CASSLTLQGKDTQYF
TGTGCCAGCAGCTTAACTTTACAGGGGAAAGATACGCAGTATTTT
>TRBV10-3|-|TRBJ2-5|TRBD1
CAISQTGGPGETQYF
TGTGCCATCAGTCAGACAGGGGGCCCTGGGGAGACCCAGTACTTC
>TRBV7-2|-|TRBJ2-7|-
CASSFLALEQYF
TGTGCCAGCAGCTTCCTAGCACTCGAGCAGTACTTC
>TRBV7-9|-|TRBJ2-3|TRBD1
CASSLVGQGKGTDTQYF
TGTGCCAGCAGCTTAGTCGGACAGGGGAAGGGCACAGATACGCAGTATTTT
>TRBV6-6|-|TRBJ2-3|-
CASSPRSDTDTQYF
TGTGCCAGCAGCCCTCGAAGCGACACAGATACGCAGTATTTT
>TRBV12-5|-|TRBJ2-5|TRBD1
CASGIRDREGETQYF
TGTGCTAGTGGTATCCGGGACAGGGAAGGGGAGACCCAGTACTTC
>TRBV28|-|TRBJ2-2|-
CASGAPPNTGELFF
TGTGCCAGCGGGGCACCTCCGAACACCGGGGAGCTGTTTTTT
>TRBV2|-|TRBJ2-1|TRBD1
CASSPRRQGEQFF
TGTGCCAGCAGTCCGAGACGACAGGGGGAGCAGTTCTTC
>TRBV21-1|once|TRBJ2-3|-
CASSKVGTLGTDTQYF
TGTGCCAGCAGCAAAGTTGGGACTTTGGGAACAGATACGCAGTATTTT